One TCR beta chain is described in this entry. These data are taken from a study of T-cell reconstitution after alpha-beta-depleted transplantation in children. Trimming stripped 5 bases from V and 7 bases from J, with 14 bases between. The CDR3 is made up of 14 amino acids. CDR1 WSHSY and CDR2 SAAADI come from the germline V gene. Unique molecular identifiers were used to barcode this TCRbeta library. TCRdb called the PCR reads again in MiXCR, with one record for every CDR3 protein. Of hundreds of thousands of distinct CDR3 sequences listed, 13% are singletons. The source of this sequence is a human donor who donated a stem cell graft to a child with Fanconi anemia. This sequence joins TRBV10-2 and TRBJ2-2, with D tentatively TRBD1 (8 bases). The sequencing used PBMCs, collected from the stem cell graft. The DNA for the CDR3 is TGCGCCAGCAGTCTGACAGGGGAGGGCGGGGAGCTGTTTTTT. As protein: CASSLTGEGGELFF.